Listed below are T cell receptor beta chains from one sample, sequenced in a study of T cells in Graves' hyperthyroidism and ophthalmopathy. TCRdb processed the multiplex PCR reads anew with MiXCR; each CDR3 protein has one entry. The table records over 400,000 distinct CDR3 sequences, around a fifth of them present only once. The specimen was blood. The receptors come from a woman aged 70 to 79 with Graves' ophthalmopathy. Both conserved end residues are part of each CDR3. A D gene is named only where the DNA matches it firmly. Rows give clone size only sometimes, using once, few, many, or a class for an expanded clone.

many - TRBJ1-1 TRBV28 TGTGCCAGCAGTTTTAGGCACCTGGGGCGCCCGAACACTGAAGCTTTCTTT CASSFRHLGRPNTEAFF
- - TRBJ1-5 TRBV19 TGTGCCAGTAGTATCACAGGGATCGGACAGCCCCAGCATTTT CASSITGIGQPQHF
- TRBD2 TRBJ2-1 TRBV6-1 TGTGCCAGCAGAGATAGCGGGAGGCGCAATGAGCAGTTCTTC CASRDSGRRNEQFF
- - TRBJ1-5 TRBV6-1 TGTGCCAGCAGTGAAGAGGCGACCCAGGGTTATCAGCCCCAGCATTTT CASSEEATQGYQPQHF
few - TRBJ2-3 TRBV5-1 TGCGCCAGCAGCTTTCCTAGGGGAGATACGCAGTATTTT CASSFPRGDTQYF
few - TRBJ2-1 TRBV12-3/TRBV12-4 TGTGCCAGCAGCCTACTTCAGGTCAGTGAGCAGTTCTTC CASSLLQVSEQFF
- - TRBJ2-7 TRBV6-2/TRBV6-3 TGTGCCAGCAGTTACCGAGCGGGCCCCTACGAGCAGTACTTC CASSYRAGPYEQYF
- - TRBJ2-7 TRBV3-1 TGTGCCAGCAGCCAAGCATTCGGCGAGCAGTACTTC CASSQAFGEQYF
many TRBD1 TRBJ2-5 TRBV6-1 TGTGCCAGCAGTTATACTACTAGTGGACAGGGGGATTTTGAGACCCAGTACTTC CASSYTTSGQGDFETQYF
once TRBD2 TRBJ2-7 TRBV5-1 TGCGCCAGCACCACACCCGGGGGGTACGAGCAGTACTTC CASTTPGGYEQYF
- TRBD2 TRBJ2-3 TRBV20-1 TGCAGTGCTAGAGATTGGACTAGCGAACGGGGCACAGATACGCAGTATTTT CSARDWTSERGTDTQYF
- - TRBJ2-5 TRBV5-1 TGCGCCAGCAGCCTGTCCCAGGGGTGGCGGGAGACCCAGTACTTC CASSLSQGWRETQYF
many - TRBJ1-1 TRBV28 TGTGCCAGCAGTTTCTACAGGGAGAACACTGAAGCTTTCTTT CASSFYRENTEAFF
few TRBD2 TRBJ2-1 TRBV3-1 TGTGCCAGCAGTTCCGTATCAGCGGGAGTAAGAAATGAGCAGTTCTTC CASSSVSAGVRNEQFF
many TRBD2 TRBJ2-5 TRBV20-1 TGCAGTGCTTCACGCTCGGGGGGGGAGACCCAGTACTTC CSASRSGGETQYF
- TRBD2 TRBJ2-1 TRBV13 TGTGCCAGCAGCTCCGGACTAGCGGGAGATCCTAATGAGCAGTTCTTC CASSSGLAGDPNEQFF
few - TRBJ2-7 TRBV4-1 TGCGCCAGCAGCCAAGAAGGGGGTGGAATCGACGAGCAGTACTTC CASSQEGGGIDEQYF
- TRBD1 TRBJ1-1 TRBV7-9 TGTGCCAGCAGCTTTACAGGGGGCGTTGAAGCTTTCTTT CASSFTGGVEAFF
- TRBD2 TRBJ2-4 TRBV3-1 TGTGCCAGCAGCCCGGGAGGGCGAGGCAAAAACATTCAGTACTTC CASSPGGRGKNIQYF
many - TRBJ1-1 TRBV2 TGTGCCAGCAGCCGCTCTGGGACCACTGAAGCTTTCTTT CASSRSGTTEAFF
- - TRBJ1-3 TRBV6-1 TGTGCCAGCAGTGGACGGCACCCCTCTGGAAACACCATATATTTT CASSGRHPSGNTIYF
many - TRBJ2-1 TRBV6-5 TGTGCCAGCAGTTACTCCCCAGGGAGGTACAATGAGCAGTTCTTC CASSYSPGRYNEQFF
many - TRBJ2-2 TRBV12-3/TRBV12-4 TGTGCCAGCAGAGAGTTGGGGGGAAACACCGGGGAGCTGTTTTTT CASRELGGNTGELFF
few TRBD2 TRBJ2-7 TRBV27 TGTGCCAGCACGATTGAGACTAGCGGGAGGGACACCTACGAGCAGTACTTC CASTIETSGRDTYEQYF
- - TRBJ1-4 TRBV28 TGTGCCAGCAGTTTAGCTGGAGCGGGCACTAATGAAAAACTGTTTTTT CASSLAGAGTNEKLFF
- TRBD1 TRBJ1-4 TRBV2 TGTGCCAGCAGTGACGGGACAGGGAATGAAAAACTGTTTTTT CASSDGTGNEKLFF
- TRBD1 TRBJ2-7 TRBV6-1 TGTGCCAGCAGTTTCACTAGGACAGGTAATACCGAGCAGTACTTC CASSFTRTGNTEQYF
many - TRBJ2-1 TRBV12-3/TRBV12-4 TGTGCCAGCAGTCTTCCGGGACAATACTACAATGAGCAGTTCTTC CASSLPGQYYNEQFF
- TRBD2 TRBJ2-7 TRBV28 TGTGCCAGCAGTTCGCGGGGGGTAGGCTCCTACGAGCAGTACTTC CASSSRGVGSYEQYF
- - TRBJ2-2 TRBV11-3 TGTGCCAGCAGCTTAGGGACCGGGGGACGGCGAACCGGGGAGCTGTTTTTT CASSLGTGGRRTGELFF
- - TRBJ2-2 TRBV5-1 TGCGCCAGCAGCTTGGAGGGAGTCATAGGCACCGGGGAGCTGTTTTTT CASSLEGVIGTGELFF
- - TRBJ1-4 TRBV3-1 TGTGCCAGCAGCCAAGTCTCTCGGGGGCGGAATGAAAAACTGTTTTTT CASSQVSRGRNEKLFF
- - TRBJ1-5 TRBV12-3/TRBV12-4 TGTGCCAGCAGTTTAGGGGTAGGCAATCAGCCCCAGCATTTT CASSLGVGNQPQHF
- - TRBJ1-4 TRBV2 TGTGCCAGCAGTGCCCTCGGGCCGGGGGGAAAACTGTTTTTT CASSALGPGGKLFF
many - TRBJ1-4 TRBV2 TGTGCCAGCAGTCCAAGCGCTGAAAAACTGTTTTTT CASSPSAEKLFF
few TRBD1 TRBJ2-5 TRBV30 TGTGCCTGGAGTTTAGGGACAGGGGAGGGAGAGACCCAGTACTTC CAWSLGTGEGETQYF
- TRBD2 TRBJ2-7 TRBV7-3 TGTGCCAGCAGCTTATCCGAGACTAGCGGGAGCTCCTACGAGCAGTACTTC CASSLSETSGSSYEQYF
few TRBD1 TRBJ1-5 TRBV20-1 TGCAGTGCTGCAGACAGGGACCAGCCCCAGCATTTT CSAADRDQPQHF
few TRBD2 TRBJ2-1 TRBV3-1 TGTGCCAGCAGGCAAGCGGGAGGGCGGAATGAGCAGTTCTTC CASRQAGGRNEQFF
many TRBD2 TRBJ2-1 TRBV7-2 TGTGCCAGCAGCGCGACTAGCGGGAGTCACAATGAGCAGTTCTTC CASSATSGSHNEQFF
many - TRBJ1-2 TRBV2 TGTGCCAGCAGTGAAGCGCTGACAGACTTACCCTATGGCTACACCTTC CASSEALTDLPYGYTF
- - TRBJ1-4 TRBV27 TGTGCCAGCAGTTCCTTGACAGCCCCTAATGAAAAACTGTTTTTT CASSSLTAPNEKLFF
- - TRBJ1-2 TRBV29-1 TGCAGCGTTGATACGGGGGGCAGTGGCTACACCTTC CSVDTGGSGYTF
few TRBD1 TRBJ1-2 TRBV29-1 TGCAGCGTTGGACCGGGACAGGGGTTTGGCTACACCTTC CSVGPGQGFGYTF
few - TRBJ2-6 TRBV2 TGTGCCGGATCAACGGGACGGATTATATCTGGGGCCAACGTCCTGACTTTC CAGSTGRIISGANVLTF
few TRBD2 TRBJ2-5 TRBV30 TGTGCCTGGAGTATGGCGGGAGGGATCCAAGAGACCCAGTACTTC CAWSMAGGIQETQYF
few TRBD1 TRBJ2-3 TRBV24-1 TGTGCCACCAGTGACCCGGACAGGTTCCCAGATACGCAGTATTTT CATSDPDRFPDTQYF
- TRBD1 TRBJ2-7 TRBV3-1 TGTGCCAGCAGCCAACTAACAGGGGGCTTCTCCTACGAGCAGTACTTC CASSQLTGGFSYEQYF